This paragraph reports one TCR beta chain. Its target is not known. The template, around 540 ng total RNA, yielded TCR beta cDNA made with a constant-region primer. Three rounds of nested multiplex PCR with slightly modified ARM-PCR produced TCR beta libraries. The first two PCR rounds used TRBV1-TRBV30 primers with a Cbeta primer, roughly 10 cycles each. Via MiXCR, TCRdb re-called the multiplex PCR reads, giving one row per CDR3 protein. This table has about 320,000 distinct CDR3 sequences, roughly three fifths appearing once. The sample originates from a study of tumor-infiltrating lymphocytes in primary liver carcinoma. Study results and caveats: Pairs comparing tumor with adjacent tissue or blood overlapped less than pairs drawn from tumor regions. Against blood, tumors held a significantly higher top-250-clone fraction (p = 0.039). Bulk samples went unsorted, so CD4+ and CD8+ repertoires were not compared.

Germline DNA was extracted alongside blood RNA, which was obtained from unsorted whole blood. Peripheral blood, approximately 4 milliliters, was collected prior to surgery. The germline gives CDR1 SGDLS, CDR2 YYNGEE. Trimming removed 0 bases from V and 5 bases from J, with 15 bases in between. This CDR3 has 16 residues. This rearrangement joins TRBV9 to TRBJ2-1; D is perhaps TRBD2 (6 bases). What was sequenced was peripheral blood. The sequence derives from a woman in her twenties or thirties with primary liver carcinoma and hepatitis B virus infection. This CDR3 reads CASSVDQAAGNNEQFF. CDR3 sequence (DNA): TGTGCCAGCAGCGTAGATCAAGCGGCGGGGAACAATGAGCAGTTCTTC.